One and the same sample provided the 6 T cell receptor beta chains below, sequenced in a study of shared clonotypes between healthy human individuals. TCRdb's copy holds only in-frame clones and misses some; the assay was immunoSEQ multiplex PCR. The repertoire has some 500,000 clones, 90% to 97% of them found once; the top ten carry under 0.06%. Sequences were obtained from naive CD4+ T cells sorted from blood. Subset indicated: CD45RA+ positively selected. The origin of the receptors is a woman aged 30 to 39 in good health.

The rearrangement links TRBV28 to TRBJ2-7; D uncertain. The V and J ends lost 6 bases and 7 bases respectively, with 10 bases between them. Germline CDR1 and CDR2: MDHEN and SYDVKM. This CDR3 contains 11 residues. CDR3 nucleotide sequence: TGTGCCAGCAGCCCCGGGTTGGAGCAGTACTTC. Its protein product is CASSPGLEQYF.

The rearrangement joins TRBV7-2 to TRBJ2-3; the D is unclear. CDR1 and CDR2 (germline): SGHTA, FQGNSA. The CDR3 is 17 amino acids. The V end lost 4 bases, the J end lost 0 bases, and 17 bases lay between the germline ends. CDR3 in DNA: TGTGCCAGCAGCTCTAAGGGTGGCGGTTGGAGCACAGATACGCAGTATTTT. This codes for CASSSKGGGWSTDTQYF.

This clone was seen more than once but under ten times. In the same sample, other DNA sequences code for this CDR3. The V and J genes are TRBV19 and TRBJ2-2; tentatively, D is TRBD1 (5 bases). The V end was cut by 3 bases, the J end by 1 base, with 6 bases between. This CDR3 contains 14 residues. In germline, CDR1 is LNHDA, CDR2 SQIVND (reference sequence). The CDR3 reads CASSIRGNTGELFF. Here the CDR3 DNA reads TGTGCCAGTAGTATTAGGGGGAACACCGGGGAGCTGTTTTTT.

This clone was seen more than once but under ten times. The V gene is TRBV30, the J gene TRBJ1-4, with D hard to call. Trimming took 3 bases from V and 5 from J, leaving 4 bases between them. The CDR3 covers 11 residues. CDR1 and CDR2 from the germline V gene are GTSNPN and SVGIG (reference sequence). In DNA form, the CDR3 reads TGTGCCTGGAGAGGAAATGAAAAACTGTTTTTT. Amino acid sequence: CAWRGNEKLFF.

This chain links TRBV7-9 with TRBJ2-1; the match to TRBD2 covers 9 bases. The CDR3 spans 14 residues. Trimming at V came to 5 bases and at J to 5 bases, leaving 4 bases not matched to a gene. Per germline, CDR1 SEHNR and CDR2 FQNEAQ (reference sequence). The CDR3 spells CASSRTSADNEQFF. Here the CDR3 DNA reads TGTGCCAGCAGCCGGACTAGCGCAGACAATGAGCAGTTCTTC. The full variable domain, completed using reference TRBV7-9 and TRBJ2-1, is DTGVSQNPRHKITKRGQNVTFRCDPISEHNRLYWYRQTLGQGPEFLTYFQNEAQLEKSRLLSDRFSAERPKGSFSTLEIQRTEQGDSAMYLCASSRTSADNEQFFGPGTRLTVL.

V gene TRBV4-1 combines with J gene TRBJ2-2; TRBD2 matches at 11 bases. This CDR3 has 18 amino acids. Trimming at V came to 4 bases and at J to 5 bases, leaving 12 bases not matched to a gene. The germline V gene has CDR1 MGHRA and CDR2 YSYEKL. The chain's CDR3 is CASSLSTSGSAVTGELFF. In nucleotides, the CDR3 is TGCGCCAGCAGCCTATCCACTAGCGGGAGCGCCGTGACCGGGGAGCTGTTTTTT.